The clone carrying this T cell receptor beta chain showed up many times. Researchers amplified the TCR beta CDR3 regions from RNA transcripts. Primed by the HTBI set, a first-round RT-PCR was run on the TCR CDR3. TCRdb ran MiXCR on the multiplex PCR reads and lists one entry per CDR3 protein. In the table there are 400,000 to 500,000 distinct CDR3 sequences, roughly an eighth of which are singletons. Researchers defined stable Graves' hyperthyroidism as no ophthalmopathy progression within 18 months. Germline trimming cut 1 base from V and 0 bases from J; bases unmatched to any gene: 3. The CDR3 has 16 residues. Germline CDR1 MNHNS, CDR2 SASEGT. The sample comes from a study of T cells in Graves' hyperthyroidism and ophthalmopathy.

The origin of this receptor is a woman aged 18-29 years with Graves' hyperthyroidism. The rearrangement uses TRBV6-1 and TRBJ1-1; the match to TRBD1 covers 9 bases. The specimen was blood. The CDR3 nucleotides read TGTGCCAGCAGTGAAGGGACAGGGGAAATGAACACTGAAGCTTTCTTT. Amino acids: CASSEGTGEMNTEAFF.